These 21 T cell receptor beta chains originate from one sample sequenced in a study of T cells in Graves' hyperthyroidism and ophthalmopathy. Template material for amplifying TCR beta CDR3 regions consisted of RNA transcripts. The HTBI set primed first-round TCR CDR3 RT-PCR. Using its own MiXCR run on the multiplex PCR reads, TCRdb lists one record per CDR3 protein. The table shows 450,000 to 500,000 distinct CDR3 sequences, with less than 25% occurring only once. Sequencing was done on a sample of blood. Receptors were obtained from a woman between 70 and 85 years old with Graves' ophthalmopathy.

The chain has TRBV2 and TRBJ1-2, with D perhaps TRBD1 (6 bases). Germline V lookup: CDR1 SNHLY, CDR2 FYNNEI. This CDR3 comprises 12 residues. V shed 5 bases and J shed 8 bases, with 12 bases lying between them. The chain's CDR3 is CASSPTGSGYTF. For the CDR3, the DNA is TGTGCCAGCAGTCCTACAGGGTCAGGCTACACCTTC.

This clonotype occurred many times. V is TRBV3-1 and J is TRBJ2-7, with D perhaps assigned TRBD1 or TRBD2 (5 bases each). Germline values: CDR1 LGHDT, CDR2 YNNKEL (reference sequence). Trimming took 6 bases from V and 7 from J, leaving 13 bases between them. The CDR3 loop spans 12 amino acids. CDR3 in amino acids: CASSSRGLEQYF. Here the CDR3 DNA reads TGTGCCAGCAGTTCCCGGGGCTTGGAGCAGTACTTC.

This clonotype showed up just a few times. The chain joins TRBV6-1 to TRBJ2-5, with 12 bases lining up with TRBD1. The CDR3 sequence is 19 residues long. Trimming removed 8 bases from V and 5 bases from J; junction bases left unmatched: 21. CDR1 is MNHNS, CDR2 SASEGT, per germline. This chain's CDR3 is CASARRGDRGRGVGETQYF. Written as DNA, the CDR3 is TGTGCCAGCGCTAGAAGGGGGGACAGGGGGCGCGGAGTGGGGGAGACCCAGTACTTC.

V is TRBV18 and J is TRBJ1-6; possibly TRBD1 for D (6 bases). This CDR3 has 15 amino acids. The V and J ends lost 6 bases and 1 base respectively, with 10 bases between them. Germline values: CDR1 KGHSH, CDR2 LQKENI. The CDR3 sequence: CASSPGQSYNSPLHF. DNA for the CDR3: TGTGCCAGCTCGCCTGGACAGTCCTATAATTCACCCCTCCACTTT. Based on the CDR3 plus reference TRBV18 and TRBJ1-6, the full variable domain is NAGVMQNPRHLVRRRGQEARLRCSPMKGHSHVYWYRQLPEEGLKFMVYLQKENIIDESGMPKERFSAEFPKEGPSILRIQQVVRGDSAAYFCASSPGQSYNSPLHFGNGTRLTVT.

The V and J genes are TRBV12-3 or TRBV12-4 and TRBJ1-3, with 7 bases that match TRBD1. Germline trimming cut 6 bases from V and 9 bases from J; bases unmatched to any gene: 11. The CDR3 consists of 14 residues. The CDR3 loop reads CASRFDRDSSTIYF. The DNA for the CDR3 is TGTGCCAGCAGATTTGACAGGGACTCAAGCACCATATATTTT.

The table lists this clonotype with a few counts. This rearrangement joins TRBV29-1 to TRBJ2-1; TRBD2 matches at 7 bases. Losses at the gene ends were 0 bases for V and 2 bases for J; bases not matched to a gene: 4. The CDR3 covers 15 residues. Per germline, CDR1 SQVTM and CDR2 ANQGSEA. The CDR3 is CSVEEMGRAYNEQFF. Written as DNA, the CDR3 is TGCAGCGTTGAAGAGATGGGGAGGGCCTACAATGAGCAGTTCTTC.

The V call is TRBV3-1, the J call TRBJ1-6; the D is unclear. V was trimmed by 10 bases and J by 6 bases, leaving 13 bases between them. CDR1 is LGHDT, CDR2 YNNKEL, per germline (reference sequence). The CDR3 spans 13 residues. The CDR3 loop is CATGQRSNSPLHF. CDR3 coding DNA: TGTGCCACGGGCCAAAGGTCTAATTCACCCCTCCACTTT.

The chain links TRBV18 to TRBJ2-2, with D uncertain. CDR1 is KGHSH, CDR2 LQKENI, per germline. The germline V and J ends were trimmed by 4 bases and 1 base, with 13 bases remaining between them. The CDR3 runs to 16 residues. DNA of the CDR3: TGTGCCAGCTCACTCAAGAGAGTACAGAACACCGGGGAGCTGTTTTTT. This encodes CASSLKRVQNTGELFF. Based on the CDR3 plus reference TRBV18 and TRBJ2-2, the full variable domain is NAGVMQNPRHLVRRRGQEARLRCSPMKGHSHVYWYRQLPEEGLKFMVYLQKENIIDESGMPKERFSAEFPKEGPSILRIQQVVRGDSAAYFCASSLKRVQNTGELFFGEGSRLTVL.

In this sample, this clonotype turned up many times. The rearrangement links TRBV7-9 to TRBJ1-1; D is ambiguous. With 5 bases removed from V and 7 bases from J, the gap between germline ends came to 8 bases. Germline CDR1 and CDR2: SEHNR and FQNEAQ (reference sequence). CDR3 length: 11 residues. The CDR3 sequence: CASSPRFEAFF. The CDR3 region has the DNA TGTGCCAGCAGCCCCCGATTTGAAGCTTTCTTT.

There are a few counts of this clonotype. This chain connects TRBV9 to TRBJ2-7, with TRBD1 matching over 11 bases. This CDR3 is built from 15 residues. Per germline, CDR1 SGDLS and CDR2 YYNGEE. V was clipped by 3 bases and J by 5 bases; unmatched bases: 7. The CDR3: CASSGWTGGADEQYF. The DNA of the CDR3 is TGTGCCAGCAGCGGATGGACAGGGGGCGCGGACGAGCAGTACTTC. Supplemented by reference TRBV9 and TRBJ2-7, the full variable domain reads DSGVTQTPKHLITATGQRVTLRCSPRSGDLSVYWYQQSLDQGLQFLIQYYNGEERAKGNILERFSAQQFPDLHSELNLSSLELGDSALYFCASSGWTGGADEQYFGPGTRLTVT.

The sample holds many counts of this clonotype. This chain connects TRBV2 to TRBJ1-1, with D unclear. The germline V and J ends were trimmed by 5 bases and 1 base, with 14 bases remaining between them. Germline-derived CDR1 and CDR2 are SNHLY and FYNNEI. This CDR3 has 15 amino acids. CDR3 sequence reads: CASSPQEAGNTEAFF. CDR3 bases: TGTGCCAGCAGTCCCCAAGAGGCAGGGAACACTGAAGCTTTCTTT. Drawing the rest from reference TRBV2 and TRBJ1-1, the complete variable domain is EPEVTQTPSHQVTQMGQEVILRCVPISNHLYFYWYRQILGQKVEFLVSFYNNEISEKSEIFDDQFSVERPDGSNFTLKIRSTKLEDSAMYFCASSPQEAGNTEAFFGQGTRLTVV.

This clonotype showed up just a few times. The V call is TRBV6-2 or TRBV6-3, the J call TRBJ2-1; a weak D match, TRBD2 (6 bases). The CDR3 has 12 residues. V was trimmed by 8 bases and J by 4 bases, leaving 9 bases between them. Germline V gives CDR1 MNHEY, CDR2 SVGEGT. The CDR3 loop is CASFGGYNEQFF. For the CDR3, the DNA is TGTGCCAGCTTCGGGGGATACAATGAGCAGTTCTTC.

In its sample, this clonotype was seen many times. CDR3 DNA sequence: TGTGCCACAAGCGGGAGTTCCCATGAGCAGTTCTTC. Amino acids: CATSGSSHEQFF. This chain joins TRBV10-3 and TRBJ2-1; 8 bases are a match to TRBD2. CDR1 and CDR2 (germline): ENHRY, SYGVKD. Trimming at V came to 10 bases and at J to 8 bases, leaving 7 bases not matched to a gene. This CDR3 contains 12 residues.

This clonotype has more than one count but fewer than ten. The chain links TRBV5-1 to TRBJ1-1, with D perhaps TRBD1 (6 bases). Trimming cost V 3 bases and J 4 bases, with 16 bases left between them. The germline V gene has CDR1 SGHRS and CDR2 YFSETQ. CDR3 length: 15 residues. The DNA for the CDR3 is TGCGCCAGCAGCTCCGCTGGGGGCGTCGGCACTGAAGCTTTCTTT. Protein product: CASSSAGGVGTEAFF.

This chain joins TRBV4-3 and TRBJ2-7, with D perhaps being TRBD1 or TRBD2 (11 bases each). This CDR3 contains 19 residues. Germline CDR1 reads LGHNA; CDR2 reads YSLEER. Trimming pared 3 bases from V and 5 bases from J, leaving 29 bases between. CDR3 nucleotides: TGCGCCAGCAGCCAGACGAGGGGGACAGGGGGGACTAGCGGAGACGAGCAGTACTTC. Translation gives CASSQTRGTGGTSGDEQYF.

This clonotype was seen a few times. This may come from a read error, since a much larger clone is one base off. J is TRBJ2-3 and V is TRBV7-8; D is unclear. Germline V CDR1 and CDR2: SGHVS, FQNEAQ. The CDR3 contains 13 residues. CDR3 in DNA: TGTGCCAACAGCTTAGACCACACAGATACGCAGTATTTT. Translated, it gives CANSLDHTDTQYF.

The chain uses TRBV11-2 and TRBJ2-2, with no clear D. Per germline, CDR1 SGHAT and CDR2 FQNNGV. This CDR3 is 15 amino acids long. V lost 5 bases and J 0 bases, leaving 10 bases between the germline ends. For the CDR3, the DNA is TGTGCCAGCAGCCCCCGGGCCGCGAACACCGGGGAGCTGTTTTTT. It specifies CASSPRAANTGELFF.

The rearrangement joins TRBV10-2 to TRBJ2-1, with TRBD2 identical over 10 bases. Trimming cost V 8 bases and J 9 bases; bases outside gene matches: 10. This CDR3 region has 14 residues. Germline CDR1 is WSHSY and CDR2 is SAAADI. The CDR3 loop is CASRLAGGMGEQFF. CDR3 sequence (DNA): TGCGCCAGCCGATTAGCGGGAGGAATGGGTGAGCAGTTCTTC.

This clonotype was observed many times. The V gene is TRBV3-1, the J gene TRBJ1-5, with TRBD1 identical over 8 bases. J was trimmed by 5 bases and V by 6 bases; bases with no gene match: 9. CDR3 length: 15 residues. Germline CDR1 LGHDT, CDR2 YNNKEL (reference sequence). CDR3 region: CASSSTGDLDQPQHF. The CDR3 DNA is TGTGCCAGCAGTTCGACAGGGGACTTAGATCAGCCCCAGCATTTT.

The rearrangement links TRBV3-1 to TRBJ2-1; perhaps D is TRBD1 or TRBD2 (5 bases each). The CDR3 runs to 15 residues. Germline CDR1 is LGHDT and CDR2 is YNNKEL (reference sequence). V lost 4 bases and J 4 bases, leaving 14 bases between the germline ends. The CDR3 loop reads CASSPGRKKYNEQFF. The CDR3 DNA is TGTGCCAGCAGCCCGGGACGGAAGAAATACAATGAGCAGTTCTTC.

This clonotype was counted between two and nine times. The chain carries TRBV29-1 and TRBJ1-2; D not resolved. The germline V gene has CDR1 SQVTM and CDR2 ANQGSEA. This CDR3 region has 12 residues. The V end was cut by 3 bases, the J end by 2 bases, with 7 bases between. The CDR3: CSVDRLNYGYTF. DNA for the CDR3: TGCAGCGTTGATAGGCTCAACTATGGCTACACCTTC.